Below, 15 T cell receptor beta chains from the same sample are listed, as sequenced in a study of cytomegalovirus exposure and HLA in healthy donors. The primer mix had 60 Vbeta and 13 Jbeta primers. TCRdb's table, derived via immunoSEQ multiplex PCR, lists solely in-frame clones and lacks some. The sample includes about 200,000 clones. Sequencing input: PBMCs. The receptors were sampled from a boy younger than 18 in good health and CMV-seronegative.

The chain employs TRBV4-1 and TRBJ1-2, with 7 positions matching TRBD1. This CDR3 contains 15 residues. The ends lost 3 bases at V and 5 bases at J; junction bases unmatched: 9. CDR1 and CDR2 (germline): MGHRA, YSYEKL. The CDR3 coding sequence is TGCGCCAGCAGCCACAGGGACAGCCTTGGGTATGGCTACACCTTC. This codes for CASSHRDSLGYGYTF.

This chain connects TRBV7-9 to TRBJ1-5; 7 positions agree with TRBD1. CDR1 SEHNR and CDR2 FQNEAQ come from the germline V gene (reference sequence). The CDR3 extends over 18 amino acids. V was pared by 1 base and J by 4 bases, with 13 bases of the junction left unmatched. The CDR3: CASSLGSVRDRPNQPQHF. The CDR3 region has the DNA TGTGCCAGCAGCTTAGGGAGTGTAAGGGACAGACCTAATCAGCCCCAGCATTTT.

The chain joins TRBV19 to TRBJ1-1; possibly TRBD1 for D (5 bases). From germline, CDR1 is LNHDA and CDR2 SQIVND (reference sequence). CDR3 size: 14 residues. The germline V and J ends were trimmed by 6 bases and 5 bases, with 16 bases remaining between them. The CDR3 sequence is CASRDGGARTEAFF. The CDR3 DNA reads as TGTGCCAGTAGGGACGGAGGGGCGCGAACTGAAGCTTTCTTT. Drawing the rest from reference TRBV19 and TRBJ1-1, the complete variable domain is DGGITQSPKYLFRKEGQNVTLSCEQNLNHDAMYWYRQDPGQGLRLIYYSQIVNDFQKGDIAEGYSVSREKKESFPLTVTSAQKNPTAFYLCASRDGGARTEAFFGQGTRLTVV.

This rearrangement joins TRBV27 to TRBJ1-6; TRBD1 might be the D (5 bases). Germline V gene data show CDR1 as MNHEY and CDR2 as SMNVEV (reference sequence). Trimming left V 2 bases short and J 8 bases short, with 16 bases between. The CDR3 runs to 16 residues. The CDR3 protein is CASSLVNPQGDSPLHF. DNA of the CDR3: TGTGCCAGCAGTTTAGTGAATCCTCAAGGGGATTCACCCCTCCACTTT.

CDR3 region: CASSLSRDTGELFF. CDR3 nucleotide sequence: TGTGCCAGCAGTCTCTCTCGGGACACCGGGGAGCTGTTTTTT. V gene TRBV27 combines with J gene TRBJ2-2; D gene uncertain. The CDR3 loop spans 14 amino acids. Per germline, CDR1 MNHEY and CDR2 SMNVEV (reference sequence). Trimming pared 5 bases from V and 3 bases from J, leaving 10 bases between.

This chain links TRBV10-3 with TRBJ1-1; D possibly corresponds to TRBD1 (6 bases). V lost 5 bases to trimming and J lost 11 bases, with 15 bases between them. Germline assignment: CDR1 ENHRY and CDR2 SYGVKD. The CDR3 is 12 amino acids. CDR3 region: CAISPGHVWAFF. For the CDR3, the DNA is TGTGCCATCAGTCCGGGACACGTGTGGGCTTTCTTT.

The J gene is TRBJ2-4, the V gene TRBV10-3; 13 positions match TRBD2. Trimming removed 2 bases from V and 4 bases from J; junction bases left unmatched: 5. Looked up from germline, CDR1 is ENHRY and CDR2 is SYGVKD. The CDR3 totals 17 residues. CDR3: CAISEPGLAGEKNIQYF. Here the CDR3 DNA reads TGTGCCATCAGTGAGCCAGGACTAGCGGGGGAGAAAAACATTCAGTACTTC.

For the CDR3, the DNA is TGTGCCAATAAAGGAGAAAATGAGCAGTTCTTC. Its protein product is CANKGENEQFF. V gene TRBV27 combines with J gene TRBJ2-1; no definite D call. Germline CDR1 and CDR2: MNHEY and SMNVEV (reference sequence). With 10 bases removed from V and 7 bases from J, the gap between germline ends came to 11 bases. The length of the CDR3 is 11 residues.

V is TRBV5-6 and J is TRBJ1-2; the D gene is possibly TRBD1 (5 bases). Germline CDR1 reads SGHDT; CDR2 reads YYEEEE. The CDR3 is 14 amino acids. V lost 6 bases and J 4 bases, leaving 16 bases between the germline ends. The CDR3 protein is CASMLEGLVYGYTF. CDR3 coding DNA: TGTGCCAGCATGTTGGAGGGGCTGGTCTATGGCTACACCTTC.

V is TRBV11-3 and J is TRBJ1-1, with D possibly TRBD1 on 5 matching bases. V lost 1 base and J 2 bases, leaving 8 bases between the germline ends. Germline CDR1 is SGHNT and CDR2 is YENEEA. The CDR3 is 14 residues long. As DNA, the CDR3 is TGTGCCAGCAGCTTAGGACAGAGTAACACTGAAGCTTTCTTT. Encoded protein: CASSLGQSNTEAFF.

V gene TRBV6-5 combines with J gene TRBJ1-4; D is unclear. V gave up 6 bases and J gave up 7 bases, with 18 bases separating them. CDR1 and CDR2 from the germline V gene are MNHEY and SVGAGI. The CDR3 has 15 residues. CDR3 in DNA: TGTGCCAGCAGCCGGGGTTCTCGGCCGGTTGAAAAACTGTTTTTT. It translates to CASSRGSRPVEKLFF.

The chain uses TRBV28 and TRBJ1-2; D not certain. This CDR3 contains 12 residues. The germline CDR1 and CDR2 sequences are MDHEN and SYDVKM. The ends were cut back, 2 bases at V and 7 bases at J, with 8 bases in the middle. This CDR3 reads CASSLRGFGYTF. The CDR3 DNA reads as TGTGCCAGCAGTTTACGGGGTTTTGGCTACACCTTC.

The chain uses TRBV19 and TRBJ2-5; D is unresolved. The germline CDR1 and CDR2 sequences are LNHDA and SQIVND (reference sequence). Trimming took off 6 bases at V and 2 bases at J, with 19 bases between the two ends. The CDR3 length is 16 residues. The chain's CDR3 is CASRPRHGRFQETQYF. The CDR3 nucleotides read TGTGCCAGTAGGCCAAGACATGGCCGGTTTCAAGAGACCCAGTACTTC.

As for this clone: The junction shows a germline mismatch at one end, possibly a read error. The chain employs TRBV11-2 and TRBJ2-5; D is perhaps TRBD2 (6 bases). Per the germline V gene, CDR1 is SGHAT and CDR2 is FQNNGV. This CDR3 contains 15 residues. The CDR3 nucleotides are TGTGCCAGCAGCGAGACTAGACAGCCCCAAGAGGCCCAGTACTTC. Translation: CASSETRQPQEAQYF.

The V gene is TRBV6-1, the J gene TRBJ1-1; D call uncertain. Germline assignment: CDR1 MNHNS and CDR2 SASEGT. This CDR3 contains 13 residues. The V end lost 6 bases, the J end lost 1 base, and 9 bases lay between the germline ends. CDR3 sequence (DNA): TGTGCCAGCAGAAACCGGGGGAACACTGAAGCTTTCTTT. Translating it yields CASRNRGNTEAFF.